The next 13 T cell receptor beta chains were all read from a single sample in a study of vaccination effects on CD4 cells after COVID-19. The repertoire was sequenced with immunoSEQ multiplex PCR; TCRdb's copy has only in-frame clones and lacks some. The sample contains 29,000 or so clones, roughly 74% of which appear only once. Their recognized antigens are unknown. Before any sequencing was done, the ViraFEST assay used viral peptide pools to expand antigen-specific CD4+ T cells. Following a roughly 9-day culture, CD4+ T cells were purified. All study participants received two doses of BNT162b2 or mRNA-1273 vaccine. Sequencing was performed on CD4+ T cells from PBMCs cultured with HCoV-OC43 spike peptides, taken after COVID-19 vaccination. The subset is: HCoV-OC43 spike overlapping peptide pool stimulation. Receptors originate from a human donor who received a COVID-19 vaccine.

The rearrangement links TRBV3-1 (or the pseudogene TRBV3-2) to TRBJ2-7; no clear D gene. V shed 3 bases and J shed 2 bases, with 14 bases lying between them. CDR3 length equals 15 residues. Germline V gene sequence: CDR1 LGHDT, CDR2 YNNKEL (reference sequence). This chain's CDR3 is CASSQMATGTYEQYF. In nucleotides, the CDR3 is TGTGCCAGCAGCCAGATGGCGACGGGCACCTACGAGCAGTACTTC.

V usage is TRBV3-1 (or the pseudogene TRBV3-2) and J usage is TRBJ1-1; 10 nucleotides match TRBD1. Trimming removed 2 bases from V and 4 bases from J; junction bases left unmatched: 4. Looked up from germline, CDR1 is LGHDT and CDR2 is YNNKEL (reference sequence). The CDR3 is made up of 15 amino acids. CDR3 sequence (DNA): TGTGCCAGCAGCCAATGGGGACAGGGGTTCACTGAAGCTTTCTTT. It yields the protein CASSQWGQGFTEAFF.

J is TRBJ1-1 and V is TRBV18; D gene unclear. The CDR3 covers 14 residues. Between the trimmed V and J ends, which lost 2 bases and 0 bases, there was a span of 7 bases. From germline, CDR1 is KGHSH and CDR2 LQKENI. CDR3 amino acids: CASSPGRLNTEAFF. CDR3 DNA: TGTGCCAGCTCACCAGGACGGCTGAACACTGAAGCTTTCTTT.

Details on this clone: The junction differs from germline at one of its ends, possibly a read error. The chain links TRBV5-1 to TRBJ1-3; a weak D match, TRBD1 (6 bases). This CDR3 spans 18 amino acids. Per the germline V gene, CDR1 is SGHRS and CDR2 is YFSETQ. CDR3 bases: TGCGCCAGCAGCTTGTCGGCAGGGGCCGCTAGGCCTGGAAACACCATTTATTTT. Protein sequence: CASSLSAGAARPGNTIYF. Full variable domain (rest looked up from reference TRBV5-1 and TRBJ1-3): KAGVTQTPRYLIKTRGQQVTLSCSPISGHRSVSWYQQTPGQGLQFLFEYFSETQRNKGNFPGRFSGRQFSNSRSEMNVSTLELGDSALYLCASSLSAGAARPGNTIYFGEGSWLTVV.

This clone was seen only once. The V and J genes are TRBV4-2 and TRBJ2-7; a possible D gene is TRBD1 (6 bases). Trimming removed 4 bases at V and 3 bases at J, with 19 bases between. Per germline, CDR1 LGHNA and CDR2 YNFKEQ. This CDR3 has 16 amino acids. This CDR3 is CASSLPWGQGRYEQYF. The CDR3 DNA follows: TGTGCCAGCAGCCTACCGTGGGGGCAGGGCCGCTACGAGCAGTACTTC.

The chain uses TRBV5-4 and TRBJ2-7; D might be TRBD1 (5 bases). This CDR3 spans 14 amino acids. The ends were cut back, 0 bases at V and 6 bases at J, with 13 bases in the middle. Germline V gene data show CDR1 as SGHNT and CDR2 as YYREEE (reference sequence). Here the CDR3 reads CASSLDTGTREQYF. CDR3 DNA sequence: TGTGCCAGCAGCTTGGACACAGGAACCCGCGAGCAGTACTTC.

The rearrangement links TRBV10-1 to TRBJ1-5; D is ambiguous. The ends were cut back, 1 base at V and 4 bases at J, with 14 bases in the middle. Germline V CDR1 and CDR2: WNHNN, SYGVQD (reference sequence). The CDR3 sequence is 16 residues long. The chain's CDR3 is CASSELRAAPNQPQHF. DNA for the CDR3: TGCGCCAGCAGTGAGTTAAGGGCAGCTCCAAATCAGCCCCAGCATTTT.

The chain uses TRBV18 and TRBJ2-1; possibly TRBD1 or TRBD2 for D (6 bases each). With 3 bases removed from V and 5 bases from J, the gap between germline ends came to 11 bases. Germline CDR1 and CDR2: KGHSH and LQKENI. The CDR3 totals 14 residues. In nucleotides, the CDR3 is TGTGCCAGCTCACCGGCCGGGGGCCACAATGAGCAGTTCTTC. Translation gives CASSPAGGHNEQFF.

This clone has only one observation. The rearrangement joins TRBV25-1 to TRBJ1-2, with 10 bases lining up with TRBD1. Germline V gene sequence: CDR1 MGHDK, CDR2 SYGVNS. The junction had 6 bases not matched to a gene; V was cut back by 3 bases and J by 2 bases. The CDR3 sequence is 16 residues long. The DNA for the CDR3 is TGTGCCAGCAGTGAGACTCCGGGACAGGGGAACTATGGCTACACCTTC. Residues: CASSETPGQGNYGYTF.

For this clone: Relative to the germline gene, one junction end is altered; a read error may explain this. The gene calls are TRBV6-1 and TRBJ2-6, with TRBD2 as a possible D gene (6 bases). This CDR3 has 18 residues. Germline CDR1 and CDR2: MNHNS and SASEGT. The CDR3 region is CASSELPGLFSRANVLTF. The CDR3 DNA reads TGTGCCAGCAGTGAATTACCGGGACTTTTCTCTAGGGCCAACGTCCTGACTTTC.

The chain couples TRBV6-5 to TRBJ1-1, with D possibly matching TRBD1 (6 bases). The CDR3 runs to 13 residues. Deletions cut 7 bases from V and 7 bases from J, with 16 bases between. Germline values: CDR1 MNHEY, CDR2 SVGAGI. The CDR3 reads CASTLLDSLEAFF. CDR3 coding DNA: TGTGCCAGCACCTTACTGGACAGCCTTGAAGCTTTCTTT.

This rearrangement joins TRBV12-5 to TRBJ2-3; tentatively, D is TRBD2 (5 bases). There are 14 residues in the CDR3. The V end lost 1 base, the J end lost 3 bases, and 8 bases lay between the germline ends. Germline V CDR1 and CDR2: LGHNT, FRNRAP. The CDR3 DNA reads TGTGCTAGTGGTTTGGAAGTAGCGACAGATACGCAGTATTTT. Its protein product is CASGLEVATDTQYF.

This chain links TRBV4-1 with TRBJ2-3, with 8 bases lining up with TRBD2. V lost 4 bases and J lost 5; bases outside the gene matches: 5. Germline CDR1 MGHRA, CDR2 YSYEKL. This CDR3 spans 14 amino acids. CDR3 coding DNA: TGCGCCAGCAGCCCCTCGCTAGCGGGAGATACGCAGTATTTT. Its protein is CASSPSLAGDTQYF.